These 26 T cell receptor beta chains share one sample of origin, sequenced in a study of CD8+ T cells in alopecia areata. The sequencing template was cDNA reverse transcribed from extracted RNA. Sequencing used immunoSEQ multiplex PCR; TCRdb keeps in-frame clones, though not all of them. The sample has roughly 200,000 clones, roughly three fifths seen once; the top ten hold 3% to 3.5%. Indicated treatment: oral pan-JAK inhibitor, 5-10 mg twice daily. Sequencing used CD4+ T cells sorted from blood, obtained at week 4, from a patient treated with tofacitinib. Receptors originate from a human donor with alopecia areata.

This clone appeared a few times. CDR3 sequence (DNA): TGTGCCATCAGTCCGGGACAGGGTGATGCTTTCTTT. Residues: CAISPGQGDAFF. This rearrangement joins TRBV10-3 to TRBJ1-1, with 9 bases aligning to TRBD1. This CDR3 spans 12 amino acids. V lost 5 bases and J lost 11; bases outside the gene matches: 6. Per the germline V gene, CDR1 is ENHRY and CDR2 is SYGVKD.

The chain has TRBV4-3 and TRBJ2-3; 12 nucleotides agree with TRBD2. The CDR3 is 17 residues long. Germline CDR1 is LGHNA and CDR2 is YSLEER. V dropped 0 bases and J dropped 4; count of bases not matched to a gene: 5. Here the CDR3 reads CASSQDQTSGGPDTQYF. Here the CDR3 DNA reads TGCGCCAGCAGCCAAGACCAAACTAGCGGGGGGCCAGATACGCAGTATTTT.

The CDR3 loop is CAWSSGTTNNEQFF. As DNA, the CDR3 is TGTGCCTGGAGTTCCGGGACTACAAACAATGAGCAGTTCTTC. This sequence joins TRBV30 and TRBJ2-1; TRBD2 aligns across 7 bases. This CDR3 has 14 amino acids. CDR1 GTSNPN and CDR2 SVGIG come from the germline V gene (reference sequence). V shed 2 bases, J shed 5 bases, and the junction held 6 bases outside the gene matches.

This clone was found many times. The CDR3 sequence: CASSFWGEANEKLFF. The CDR3 DNA reads as TGTGCCAGCAGCTTTTGGGGCGAAGCTAATGAAAAACTGTTTTTT. The genes are TRBV7-9 and TRBJ1-4, with D possibly TRBD1 on 5 matching bases. V lost 3 bases and J lost 3, with 11 bases in between. This CDR3 spans 15 amino acids. CDR1 and CDR2 from the germline V gene are SEHNR and FQNEAQ (reference sequence).

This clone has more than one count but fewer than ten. In nucleotides, the CDR3 is TGTGCCAGCAGTATGAGGCTAGCGGACTCAACCCAGTACTTC. Translating it yields CASSMRLADSTQYF. The chain employs TRBV2 and TRBJ2-5, with 7 bases matching TRBD2. Germline lookup yields CDR1 SNHLY and CDR2 FYNNEI. This CDR3 contains 14 residues. Losses at the gene ends were 5 bases for V and 8 bases for J; bases not matched to a gene: 11.

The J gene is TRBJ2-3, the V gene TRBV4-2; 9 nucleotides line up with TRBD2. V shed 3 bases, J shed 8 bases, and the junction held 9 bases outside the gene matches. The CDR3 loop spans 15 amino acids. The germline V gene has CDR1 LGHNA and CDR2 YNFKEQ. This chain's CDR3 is CASSHGSGGPGTQYF. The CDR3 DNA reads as TGTGCCAGCAGCCACGGTAGCGGGGGTCCGGGTACGCAGTATTTT.

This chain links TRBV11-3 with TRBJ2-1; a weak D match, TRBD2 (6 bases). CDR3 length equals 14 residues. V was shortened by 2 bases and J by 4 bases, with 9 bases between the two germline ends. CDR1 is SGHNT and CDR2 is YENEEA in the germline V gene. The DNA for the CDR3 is TGTGCCAGCAGCTTATCGGGGGTGTACAATGAGCAGTTCTTC. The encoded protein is CASSLSGVYNEQFF.

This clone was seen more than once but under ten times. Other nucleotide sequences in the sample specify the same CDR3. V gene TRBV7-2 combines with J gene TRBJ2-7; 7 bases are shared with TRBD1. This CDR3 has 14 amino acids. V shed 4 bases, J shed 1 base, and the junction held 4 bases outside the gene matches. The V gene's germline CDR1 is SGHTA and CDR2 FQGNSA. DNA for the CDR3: TGTGCCAGCAGCTCAAGACAGGGATCCTACGAGCAGTACTTC. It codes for CASSSRQGSYEQYF.

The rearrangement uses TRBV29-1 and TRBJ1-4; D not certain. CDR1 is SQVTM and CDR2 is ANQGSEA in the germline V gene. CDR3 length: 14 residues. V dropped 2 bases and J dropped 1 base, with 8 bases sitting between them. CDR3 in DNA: TGCAGCGTTGAAACGGGTTTAACTAATGAAAAACTGTTTTTT. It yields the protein CSVETGLTNEKLFF.

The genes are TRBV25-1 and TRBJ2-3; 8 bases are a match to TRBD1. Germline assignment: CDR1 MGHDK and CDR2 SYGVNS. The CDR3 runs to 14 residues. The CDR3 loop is CATRRGLGTDTQYF. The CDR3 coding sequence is TGTGCTACCCGCAGGGGGCTGGGTACAGATACGCAGTATTTT.

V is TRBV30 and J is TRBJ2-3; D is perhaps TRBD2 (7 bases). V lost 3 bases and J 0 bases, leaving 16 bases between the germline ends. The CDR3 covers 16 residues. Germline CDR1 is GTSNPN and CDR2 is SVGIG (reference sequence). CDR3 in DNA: TGTGCCTGGAGCGGAGGGGGGGTGACTAGCACAGATACGCAGTATTTT. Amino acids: CAWSGGGVTSTDTQYF.

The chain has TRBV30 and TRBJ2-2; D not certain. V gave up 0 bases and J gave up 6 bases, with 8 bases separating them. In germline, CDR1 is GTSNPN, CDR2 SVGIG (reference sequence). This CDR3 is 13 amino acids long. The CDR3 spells CAWSVRSAGELFF. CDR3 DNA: TGTGCCTGGAGTGTAAGGTCGGCCGGGGAGCTGTTTTTT.

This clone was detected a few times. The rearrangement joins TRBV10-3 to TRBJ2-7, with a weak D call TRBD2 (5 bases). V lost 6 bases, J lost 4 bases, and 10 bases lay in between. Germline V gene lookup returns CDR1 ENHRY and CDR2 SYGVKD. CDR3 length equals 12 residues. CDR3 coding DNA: TGTGCCATCAGCGGAGGCCGGTACGAGCAGTACTTC. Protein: CAISGGRYEQYF.

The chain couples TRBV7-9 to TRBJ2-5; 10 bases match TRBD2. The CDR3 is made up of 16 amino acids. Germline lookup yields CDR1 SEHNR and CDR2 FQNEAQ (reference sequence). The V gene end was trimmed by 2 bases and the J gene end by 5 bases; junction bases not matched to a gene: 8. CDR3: CASSLHLLAGRETQYF. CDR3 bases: TGTGCCAGCAGCTTACATCTACTAGCGGGGCGGGAGACCCAGTACTTC.

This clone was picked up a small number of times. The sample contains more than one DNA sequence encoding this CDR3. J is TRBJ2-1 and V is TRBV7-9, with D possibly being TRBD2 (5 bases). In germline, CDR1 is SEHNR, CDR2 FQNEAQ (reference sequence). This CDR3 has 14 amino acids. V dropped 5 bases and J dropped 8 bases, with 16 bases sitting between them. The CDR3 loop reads CASSLTTGLDEQFF. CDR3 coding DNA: TGTGCCAGCAGCCTAACGACGGGGTTAGATGAGCAGTTCTTC.

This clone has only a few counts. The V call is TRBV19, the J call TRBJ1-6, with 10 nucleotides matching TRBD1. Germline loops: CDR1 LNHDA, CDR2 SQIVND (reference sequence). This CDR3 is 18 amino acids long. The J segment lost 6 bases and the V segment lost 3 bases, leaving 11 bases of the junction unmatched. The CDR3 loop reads CASSMLVGGDRGNSPLHF. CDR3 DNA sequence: TGTGCCAGTAGTATGCTGGTAGGAGGGGACAGGGGTAATTCACCCCTCCACTTT.

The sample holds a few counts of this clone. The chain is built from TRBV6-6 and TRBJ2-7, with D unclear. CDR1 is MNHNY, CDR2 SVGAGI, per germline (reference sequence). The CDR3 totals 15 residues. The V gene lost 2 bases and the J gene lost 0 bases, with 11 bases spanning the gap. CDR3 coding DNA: TGTGCCAGCAGTTACCCCTCCAGGAGCTCCTACGAGCAGTACTTC. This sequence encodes CASSYPSRSSYEQYF.

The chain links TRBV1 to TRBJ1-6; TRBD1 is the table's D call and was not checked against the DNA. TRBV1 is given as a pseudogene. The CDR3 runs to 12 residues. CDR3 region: CTIRTGPLPLHF. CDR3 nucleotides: TGCACCATCCGGACAGGACCCTTACCCCTCCACTTT.

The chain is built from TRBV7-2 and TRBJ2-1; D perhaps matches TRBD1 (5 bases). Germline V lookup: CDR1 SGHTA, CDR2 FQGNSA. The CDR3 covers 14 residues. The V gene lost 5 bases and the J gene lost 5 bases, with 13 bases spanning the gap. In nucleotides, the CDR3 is TGTGCCAGCAGCCCCAGGGTGACCGACAATGAGCAGTTCTTC. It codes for CASSPRVTDNEQFF.

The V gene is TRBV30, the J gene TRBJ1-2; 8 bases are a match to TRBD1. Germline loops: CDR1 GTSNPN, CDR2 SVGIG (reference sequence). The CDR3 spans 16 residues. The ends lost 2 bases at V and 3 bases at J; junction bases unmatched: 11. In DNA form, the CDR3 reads TGTGCCTGGAGTACCGGGAACAGGGGGTACGACTATGGCTACACCTTC. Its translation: CAWSTGNRGYDYGYTF.

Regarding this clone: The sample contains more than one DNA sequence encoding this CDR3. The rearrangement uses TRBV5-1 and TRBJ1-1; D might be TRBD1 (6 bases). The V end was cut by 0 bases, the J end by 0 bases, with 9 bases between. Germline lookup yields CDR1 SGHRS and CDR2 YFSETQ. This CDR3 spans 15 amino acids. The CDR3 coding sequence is TGCGCCAGCAGCTTGGCCGGGGGCATGAACACTGAAGCTTTCTTT. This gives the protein CASSLAGGMNTEAFF.

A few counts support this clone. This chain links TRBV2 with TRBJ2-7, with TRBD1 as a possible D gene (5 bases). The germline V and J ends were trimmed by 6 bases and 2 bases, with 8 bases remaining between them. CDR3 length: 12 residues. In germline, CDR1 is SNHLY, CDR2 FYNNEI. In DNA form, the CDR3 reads TGTGCCAGCAGGGCAGGGACCTACGAGCAGTACTTC. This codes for CASRAGTYEQYF.

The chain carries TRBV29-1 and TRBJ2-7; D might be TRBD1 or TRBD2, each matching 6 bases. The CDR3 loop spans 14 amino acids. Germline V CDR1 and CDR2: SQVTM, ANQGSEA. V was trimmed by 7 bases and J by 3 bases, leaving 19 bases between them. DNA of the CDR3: TGCAGCGCCGGGGGCTGGGGAACCCTCTACGAGCAGTACTTC. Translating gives CSAGGWGTLYEQYF.

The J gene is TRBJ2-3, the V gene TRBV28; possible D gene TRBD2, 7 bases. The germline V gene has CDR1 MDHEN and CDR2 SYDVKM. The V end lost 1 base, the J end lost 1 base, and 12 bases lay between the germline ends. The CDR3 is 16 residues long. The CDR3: CASSLYGGRGTDTQYF. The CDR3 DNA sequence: TGTGCCAGCAGTTTATACGGGGGGCGGGGCACAGATACGCAGTATTTT.

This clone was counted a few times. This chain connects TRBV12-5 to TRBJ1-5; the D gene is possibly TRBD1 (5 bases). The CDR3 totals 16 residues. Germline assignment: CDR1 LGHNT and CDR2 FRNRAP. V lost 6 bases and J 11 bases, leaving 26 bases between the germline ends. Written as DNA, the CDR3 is TGTGCTAGTGGACCCGAAAACAGGCCCTCGGGGGAGGCCCAGCATTTT. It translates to CASGPENRPSGEAQHF.

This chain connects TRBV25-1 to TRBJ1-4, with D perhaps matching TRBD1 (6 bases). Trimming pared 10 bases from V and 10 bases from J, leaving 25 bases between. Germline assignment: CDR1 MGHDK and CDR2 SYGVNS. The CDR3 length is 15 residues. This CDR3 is CATEPQGSSRRKLFF. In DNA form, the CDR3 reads TGTGCCACAGAACCACAGGGAAGCAGCCGGCGAAAACTGTTTTTT.